This entry is about one T cell receptor beta chain. The antigen this receptor binds is unknown. The record has no base qualities; no much larger clone is one base away. The data stem from a study of CD8 T cells in ankylosing spondylitis (dated by TCRdb to 2016 to 2017). About the full investigation: To find TCR variants linked to disease, the study profiled T cell receptor beta repertoires in ankylosing spondylitis patients and healthy donors. The full study cohort was made up of 25 ankylosing spondylitis patients and 108 healthy donors. Peripheral blood samples were taken, and synovial fluid was additionally collected from ankylosing spondylitis patients. General study outcomes and caveats: The disease-linked clones had a CD8+ phenotype and were found at relatively low frequencies in peripheral blood. The disease-linked clones were reported to be significantly enriched in matched synovial fluid samples from ankylosing spondylitis patients. Some motif variants were previously reported in synovial fluid and blood of reactive arthritis patients, suggesting common disease-initiation mechanisms. A TCR beta motif made up of under ten highly homologous amino acid variants appeared to be characteristic of blood from ankylosing spondylitis patients.

V loses 0 bases of germline sequence and J loses 4 bases, and the interval between the two ends is 7 bases. The germline V gene encodes CDR1 SGHRS and CDR2 YFSETQ. Taken from cysteine to phenylalanine, the CDR3 has 14 residues. Only the CDR3 DNA is retained, 42 bases long and in frame from the first base. The run used an Illumina HiSeq 2500. Quantitative 5'-RACE with molecular barcodes was used to prepare TCR beta libraries. For the original study's pipeline: Disease-linked TCR variants were identified with a new computational method built on a probabilistic model of VDJ rearrangement. The public reads were reanalyzed by TCRdb: fastp trimming at Q25, MiXCR alignment, in-frame beta chains only. Records with the same CDR3 protein are collapsed into one entry carrying the most frequent genes and DNA. TCRdb, not the original authors, processed these V and J calls. The sample yields 350,000 or so distinct CDR3 sequences; roughly 15% were counted once. The top ten hold 0.85% to 1.4% of the sample.

The origin of this receptor is a male donor with ankylosing spondylitis or in good health (not recorded which). Sequencing used blood, either unsorted or a sorted T cell fraction (not recorded which). The chain is made from TRBV5-1 and TRBJ2-2, with the D gene too uncertain to name. The CDR3 here reads CASSLATSTGELFF. The DNA is as follows: TGCGCCAGCAGCTTGGCAACGAGCACCGGGGAGCTGTTTTTT.